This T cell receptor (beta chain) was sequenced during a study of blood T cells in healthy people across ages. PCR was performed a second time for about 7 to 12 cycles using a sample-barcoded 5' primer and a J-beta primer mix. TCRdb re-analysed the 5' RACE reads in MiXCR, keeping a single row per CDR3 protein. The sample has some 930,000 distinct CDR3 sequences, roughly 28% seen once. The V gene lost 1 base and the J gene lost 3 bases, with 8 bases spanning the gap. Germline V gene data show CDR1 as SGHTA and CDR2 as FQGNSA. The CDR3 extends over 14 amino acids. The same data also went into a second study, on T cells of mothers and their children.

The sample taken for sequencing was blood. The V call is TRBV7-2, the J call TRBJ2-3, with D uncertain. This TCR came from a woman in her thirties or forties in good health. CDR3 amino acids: CASSLVAKTDTQYF. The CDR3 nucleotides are TGTGCCAGCAGCTTAGTGGCTAAGACAGATACGCAGTATTTT.